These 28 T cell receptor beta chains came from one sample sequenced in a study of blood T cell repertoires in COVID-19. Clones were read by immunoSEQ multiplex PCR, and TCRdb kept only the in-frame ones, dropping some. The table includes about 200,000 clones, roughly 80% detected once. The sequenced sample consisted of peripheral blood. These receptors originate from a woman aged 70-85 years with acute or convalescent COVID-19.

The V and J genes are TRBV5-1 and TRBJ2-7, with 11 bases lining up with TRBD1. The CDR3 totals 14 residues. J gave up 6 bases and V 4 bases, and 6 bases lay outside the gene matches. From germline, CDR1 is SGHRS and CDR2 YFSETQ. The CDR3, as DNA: TGCGCCAGCAGCACCGGGACAGGGGGATCCGAGCAGTACTTC. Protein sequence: CASSTGTGGSEQYF.

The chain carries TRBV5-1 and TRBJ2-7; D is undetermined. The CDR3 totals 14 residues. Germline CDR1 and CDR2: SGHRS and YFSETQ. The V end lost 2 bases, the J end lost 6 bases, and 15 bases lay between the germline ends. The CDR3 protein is CASSFRSPISEQYF. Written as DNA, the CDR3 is TGCGCCAGCAGCTTCAGAAGTCCGATATCCGAGCAGTACTTC.

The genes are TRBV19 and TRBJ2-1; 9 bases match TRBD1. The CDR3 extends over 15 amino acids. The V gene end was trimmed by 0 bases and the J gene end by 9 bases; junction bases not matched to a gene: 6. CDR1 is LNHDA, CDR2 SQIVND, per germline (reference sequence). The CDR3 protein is CASSIEGTGLTEQFF. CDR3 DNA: TGTGCCAGTAGTATAGAAGGGACAGGGTTGACTGAGCAGTTCTTC.

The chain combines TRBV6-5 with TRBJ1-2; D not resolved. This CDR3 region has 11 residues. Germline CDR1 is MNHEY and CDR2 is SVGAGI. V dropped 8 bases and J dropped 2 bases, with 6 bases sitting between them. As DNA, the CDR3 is TGTGCCAGCTATGGCAACTATGGCTACACCTTC. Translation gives CASYGNYGYTF.

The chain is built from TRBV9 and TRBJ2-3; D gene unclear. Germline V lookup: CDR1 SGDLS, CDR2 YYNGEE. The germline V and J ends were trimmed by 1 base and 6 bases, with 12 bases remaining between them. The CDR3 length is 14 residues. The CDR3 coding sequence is TGTGCCAGCAGCGTACAGGCCGTAATCGATACGCAGTATTTT. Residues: CASSVQAVIDTQYF.

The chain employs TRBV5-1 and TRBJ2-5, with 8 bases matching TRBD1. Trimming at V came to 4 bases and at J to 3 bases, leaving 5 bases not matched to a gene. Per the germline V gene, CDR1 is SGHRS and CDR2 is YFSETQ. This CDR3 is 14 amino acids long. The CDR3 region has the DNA TGCGCCAGCAGCCACCAGGGGGCTAAAGAGACCCAGTACTTC. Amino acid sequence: CASSHQGAKETQYF.

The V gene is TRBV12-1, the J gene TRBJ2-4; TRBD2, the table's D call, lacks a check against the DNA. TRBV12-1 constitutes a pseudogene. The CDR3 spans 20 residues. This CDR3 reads CASSFSLVEFCGVLKNIQYF. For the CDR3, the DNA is TGTGCCAGCAGCTTTAGTCTAGTGGAATTCTGCGGGGTCCTCAAAAACATTCAGTACTTC.

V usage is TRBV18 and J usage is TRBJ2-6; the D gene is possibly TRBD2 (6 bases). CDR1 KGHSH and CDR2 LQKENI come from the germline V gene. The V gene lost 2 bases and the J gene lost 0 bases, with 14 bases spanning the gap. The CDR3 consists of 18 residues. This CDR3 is CASSPFGGKGSGANVLTF. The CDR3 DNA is TGTGCCAGCTCACCATTCGGGGGAAAGGGCTCTGGGGCCAACGTCCTGACTTTC. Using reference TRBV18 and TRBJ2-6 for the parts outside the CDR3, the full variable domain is NAGVMQNPRHLVRRRGQEARLRCSPMKGHSHVYWYRQLPEEGLKFMVYLQKENIIDESGMPKERFSAEFPKEGPSILRIQQVVRGDSAAYFCASSPFGGKGSGANVLTFGAGSRLTVL.

The CDR3 protein is CASSAAQQKKLNTEAFF. The DNA of the CDR3 is TGCGCCAGCAGCGCCGCACAGCAGAAGAAGTTGAACACTGAAGCTTTCTTT. The chain couples TRBV4-1 to TRBJ1-1; no clear D. CDR3 size: 17 residues. Trimming took 5 bases from V and 0 from J, leaving 19 bases between them. CDR1 and CDR2 (germline): MGHRA, YSYEKL.

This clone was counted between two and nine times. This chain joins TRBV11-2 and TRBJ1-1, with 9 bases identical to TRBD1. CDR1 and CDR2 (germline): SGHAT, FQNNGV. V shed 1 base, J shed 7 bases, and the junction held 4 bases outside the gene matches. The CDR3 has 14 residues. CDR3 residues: CASSLGDRDGEAFF. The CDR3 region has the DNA TGTGCCAGCAGCTTAGGGGACAGGGATGGTGAAGCTTTCTTT.

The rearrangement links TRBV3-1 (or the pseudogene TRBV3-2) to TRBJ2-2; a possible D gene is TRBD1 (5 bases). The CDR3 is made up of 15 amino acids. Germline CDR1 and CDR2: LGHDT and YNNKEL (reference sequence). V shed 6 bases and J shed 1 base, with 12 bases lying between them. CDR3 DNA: TGTGCCAGCAGAGGAGTGGGGCGGAACACCGGGGAGCTGTTTTTT. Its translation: CASRGVGRNTGELFF.

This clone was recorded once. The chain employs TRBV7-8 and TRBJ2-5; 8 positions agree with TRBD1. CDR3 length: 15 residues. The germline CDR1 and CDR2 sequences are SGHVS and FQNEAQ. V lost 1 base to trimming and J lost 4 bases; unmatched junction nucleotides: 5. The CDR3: CASSLGRTGRETQYF. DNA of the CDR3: TGTGCCAGCAGCTTAGGGCGGACAGGGCGAGAGACCCAGTACTTC. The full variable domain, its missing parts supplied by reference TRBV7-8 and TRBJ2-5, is GAGVSQSPRYKVAKRGQDVALRCDPISGHVSLFWYQQALGQGPEFLTYFQNEAQLDKSGLPSDRFFAERPEGSVSTLKIQRTQQEDSAVYLCASSLGRTGRETQYFGPGTRLLVL.

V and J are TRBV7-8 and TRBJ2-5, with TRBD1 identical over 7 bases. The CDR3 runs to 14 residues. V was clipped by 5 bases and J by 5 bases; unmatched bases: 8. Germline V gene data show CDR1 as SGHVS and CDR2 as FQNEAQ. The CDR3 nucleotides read TGTGCCAGCAGCCCATTAGGGGGCCTGGAGACCCAGTACTTC. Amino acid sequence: CASSPLGGLETQYF.

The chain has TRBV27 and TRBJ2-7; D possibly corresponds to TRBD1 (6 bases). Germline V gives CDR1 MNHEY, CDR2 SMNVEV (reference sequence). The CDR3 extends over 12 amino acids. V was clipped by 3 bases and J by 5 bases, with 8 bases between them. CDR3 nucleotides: TGTGCCAGCAGTTTCCCAGGGGACGAGCAGTACTTC. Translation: CASSFPGDEQYF.

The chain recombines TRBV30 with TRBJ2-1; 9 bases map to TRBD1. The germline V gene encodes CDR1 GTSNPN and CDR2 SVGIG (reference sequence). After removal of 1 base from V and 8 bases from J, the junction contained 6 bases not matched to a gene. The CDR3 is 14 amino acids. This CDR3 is CAWSAGQGSHEQFF. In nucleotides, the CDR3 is TGTGCCTGGAGTGCGGGACAGGGCAGTCATGAGCAGTTCTTC.

In DNA form, the CDR3 reads TGTGCCAGCAGAGCCGGGACAACCCACTCGTCCCAGCATTTT. The encoded protein is CASRAGTTHSSQHF. The rearrangement joins TRBV6-5 to TRBJ1-5, with D perhaps TRBD1 (6 bases). The CDR3 length is 14 residues. Trimming cost V 6 bases and J 11 bases, with 20 bases left between them. The germline gives CDR1 MNHEY, CDR2 SVGAGI.

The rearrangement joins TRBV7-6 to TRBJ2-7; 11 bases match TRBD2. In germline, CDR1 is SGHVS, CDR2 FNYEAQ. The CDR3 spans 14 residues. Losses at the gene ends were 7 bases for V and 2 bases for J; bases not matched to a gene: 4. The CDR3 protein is CASTPSGGTYEQYF. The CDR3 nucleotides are TGTGCCAGCACACCTAGCGGGGGGACCTACGAGCAGTACTTC.

The CDR3 region has the DNA TGTGCCAGCAGCTTAGATTGGCGGGGGGCCTCAAAGTACCACAATGAGCAGTTCTTC. It specifies CASSLDWRGASKYHNEQFF. The chain couples TRBV11-2 to TRBJ2-1, with 8 positions matching TRBD2. V dropped 0 bases and J dropped 5; count of bases not matched to a gene: 15. Germline loops: CDR1 SGHAT, CDR2 FQNNGV. The CDR3 consists of 19 residues.

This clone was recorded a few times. The CDR3 DNA sequence: TGTGCCAGCAGTGAAGCGCGAGGGCGGCCCTATGGCTACACCTTC. Encoded protein: CASSEARGRPYGYTF. V usage is TRBV6-1 and J usage is TRBJ1-2, with unresolved D. This CDR3 is 15 amino acids long. The V end was cut by 0 bases, the J end by 4 bases, with 12 bases between. Per germline, CDR1 MNHNS and CDR2 SASEGT.

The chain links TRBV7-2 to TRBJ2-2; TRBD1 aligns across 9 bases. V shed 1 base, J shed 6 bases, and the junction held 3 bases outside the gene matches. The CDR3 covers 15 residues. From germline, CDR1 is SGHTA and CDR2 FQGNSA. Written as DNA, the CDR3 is TGTGCCAGCAGCTTAGTGGGACAGGGTTCCGGGGAGCTGTTTTTT. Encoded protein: CASSLVGQGSGELFF.

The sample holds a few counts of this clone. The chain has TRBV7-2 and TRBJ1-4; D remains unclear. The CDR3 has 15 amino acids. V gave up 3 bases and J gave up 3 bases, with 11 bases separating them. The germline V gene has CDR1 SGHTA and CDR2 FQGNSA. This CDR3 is CASSLQAAPNEKLFF. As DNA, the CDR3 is TGTGCCAGCAGCTTGCAGGCCGCCCCTAATGAAAAACTGTTTTTT.

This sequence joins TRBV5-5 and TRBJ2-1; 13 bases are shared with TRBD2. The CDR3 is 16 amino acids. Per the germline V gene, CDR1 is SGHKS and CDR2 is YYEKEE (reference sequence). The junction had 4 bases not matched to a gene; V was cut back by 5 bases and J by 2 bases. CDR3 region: CASRPTSGGAYNEQFF. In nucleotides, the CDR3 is TGTGCCAGCAGGCCAACTAGCGGGGGGGCCTACAATGAGCAGTTCTTC.

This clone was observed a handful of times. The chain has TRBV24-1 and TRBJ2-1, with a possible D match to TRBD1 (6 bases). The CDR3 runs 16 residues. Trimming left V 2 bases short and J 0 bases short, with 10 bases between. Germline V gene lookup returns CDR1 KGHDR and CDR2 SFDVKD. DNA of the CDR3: TGTGCCACCAGTGATTCGCAGGGGTTCTCCTACAATGAGCAGTTCTTC. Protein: CATSDSQGFSYNEQFF.

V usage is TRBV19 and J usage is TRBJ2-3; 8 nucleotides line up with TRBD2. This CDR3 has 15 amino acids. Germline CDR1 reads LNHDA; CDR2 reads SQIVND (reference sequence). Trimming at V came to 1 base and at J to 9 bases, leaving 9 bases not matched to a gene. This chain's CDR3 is CASSIVLAGGFTQYF. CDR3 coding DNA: TGTGCCAGTAGTATAGTCCTAGCGGGCGGGTTCACGCAGTATTTT.

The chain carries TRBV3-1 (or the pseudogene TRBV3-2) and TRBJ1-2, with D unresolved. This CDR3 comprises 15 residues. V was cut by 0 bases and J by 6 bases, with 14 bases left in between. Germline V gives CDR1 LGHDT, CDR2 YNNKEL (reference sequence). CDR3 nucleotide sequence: TGTGCCAGCAGCCAAGATGTTATCGCCCCAGATGGCTACACCTTC. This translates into CASSQDVIAPDGYTF.

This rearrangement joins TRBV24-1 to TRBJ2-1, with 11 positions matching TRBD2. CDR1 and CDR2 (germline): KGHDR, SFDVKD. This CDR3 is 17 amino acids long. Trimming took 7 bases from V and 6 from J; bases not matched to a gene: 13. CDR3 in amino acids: CATRPSSSGGPINEQFF. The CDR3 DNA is TGTGCCACCAGACCCTCTTCTAGCGGGGGGCCCATCAATGAGCAGTTCTTC.

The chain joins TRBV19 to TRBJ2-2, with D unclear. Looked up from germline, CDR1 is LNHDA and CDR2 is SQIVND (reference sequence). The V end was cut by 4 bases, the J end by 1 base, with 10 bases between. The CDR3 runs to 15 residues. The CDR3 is CASSTTPGNTGELFF. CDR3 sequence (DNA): TGTGCCAGTAGTACCACCCCAGGGAACACCGGGGAGCTGTTTTTT.

For the CDR3, the DNA is TGTGCCACGGTGACTAGCACAGATACGCAGTATTTT. It is translated as CATVTSTDTQYF. The J gene is TRBJ2-3, the V gene TRBV6-5; D unresolved. The CDR3 has 12 amino acids. Germline lookup yields CDR1 MNHEY and CDR2 SVGAGI. Trimming left V 10 bases short and J 0 bases short, with 8 bases between.